This T cell receptor beta chain was sequenced for a study of cytomegalovirus exposure and HLA in healthy donors. Points from the study as a whole: Some TCR beta chains (more than 150 of them) were listed as cytomegalovirus-associated. There was a cluster of highly shared sequence variants that was likely a sequencing artifact. In an earlier analysis, about 87% or about 30%: the productive usage of most TCR beta V segments.

Use of 60 Vbeta and 13 Jbeta primers characterized the PCR. Sequencing was performed with immunoSEQ multiplex PCR; in TCRdb, only in-frame clones are kept and a portion is missing. The sample lists around 100,000 clones, about 59% occurring once. The CDR3 has 15 amino acids. Germline V gene sequence: CDR1 KGHSH, CDR2 LQKENI. The trim removed 2 bases at V and 1 base at J, leaving 1 base unmatched. This clone was seen a handful of times. What it binds is unknown. V gene TRBV18 combines with J gene TRBJ2-1; 8 bases map to TRBD1. Material: PBMCs. The sequence was collected from a man aged 25-45 years in good health and CMV-seropositive. The CDR3: CASSPRTGSYNEQFF. CDR3 bases: TGTGCCAGCTCACCAAGGACAGGGTCCTACAATGAGCAGTTCTTC.